The T cell receptor beta chain described here comes from a study of shared clonotypes between healthy human individuals. As for the study in general: Each donor's CD8 memory used one plate, CD8 naive two, each CD4 subset three. Study results and limitations: Clonotype sharing among donors likely depends on sequencing depth.

A remark on this clone: The antigen remains unidentified.

The naive CD8 population came from CD45RO-negative cells selected for CCR7, without terminally differentiated effector memory CD45RA+ cells. This was a deep-level run. In the sorted-subset replicate PCRs, roughly 210 ng DNA, around 32,000 T cell genomes, was used. Produced via immunoSEQ multiplex PCR; TCRdb's table is partial and in-frame only. The sample gives roughly 890,000 clones, around 92% of which show up once; around 24% is in the top ten. The sample consisted of naive CD8+ T cells sorted from blood. This sequence was found in a man aged 30-40 years in good health.

CDR3 sequence (DNA): TGTGCCAGCAGTGACCTTGGACAGCCCAGCTCCTACGAGCAGTACTTC. It encodes CASSDLGQPSSYEQYF. The V call is TRBV2, the J call TRBJ2-7, with D maybe TRBD1 (6 bases). Trimming shortened V by 3 bases and J by 0 bases, and 15 bases separated the two germline ends. This CDR3 region has 16 residues. Germline V gene sequence: CDR1 SNHLY, CDR2 FYNNEI.